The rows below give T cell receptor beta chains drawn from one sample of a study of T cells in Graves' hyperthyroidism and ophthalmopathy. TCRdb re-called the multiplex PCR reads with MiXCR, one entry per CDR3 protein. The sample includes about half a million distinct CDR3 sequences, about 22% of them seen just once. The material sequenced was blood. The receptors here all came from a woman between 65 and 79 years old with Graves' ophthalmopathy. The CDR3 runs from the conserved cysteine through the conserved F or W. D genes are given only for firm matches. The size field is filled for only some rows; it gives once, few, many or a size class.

TGCGCCAGCAGTTGGGGACTAGCGGGCACAGATACGCAGTATTTT	CASSWGLAGTDTQYF	TRBD2	15	TRBV10-2	TRBJ2-3	few
TGCAGTGCTAGAAGCCTCACCGGGACAGGGGGCTATGGCTACACCTTC	CSARSLTGTGGYGYTF	TRBD1	16	TRBV20-1	TRBJ1-2	.
TGCGCCAGCAGCTTGGAGACAGGGGGGAACACTGAAGCTTTCTTT	CASSLETGGNTEAFF	TRBD1	15	TRBV5-1	TRBJ1-1	.
TGTGCCAGCAGCCTATCTCTAGCGGCACCCTCCTACGAGCAGTACTTC	CASSLSLAAPSYEQYF	TRBD2	16	TRBV7-9	TRBJ2-7	few
TGTGCCTGGACCGGACTTATACCCTACAATGAGCAGTTCTTC	CAWTGLIPYNEQFF	.	14	TRBV30	TRBJ2-1	.
TGTGCCAGCAGACTGACAAGGGCTCAGCCCCAGCATTTT	CASRLTRAQPQHF	.	13	TRBV6-1	TRBJ1-5	.
TGTGCCTGGAGCCGACGGTCGAACACTGAAGCTTTCTTT	CAWSRRSNTEAFF	.	13	TRBV30	TRBJ1-1	few
TGTGCCAGCAGGCCCGAGCGGGCGATAGCGGGAAAGCGATACTTC	CASRPERAIAGKRYF	TRBD2	15	TRBV2	TRBJ2-5	.
TGTGCCAGCAGCCAAGCGGGTGGTTCATCGGATTACAATGAGCAGTTCTTC	CASSQAGGSSDYNEQFF	.	17	TRBV3-1	TRBJ2-1	.
TGTGCCAGCAGAAAGGGGACAGAATACGAGCAGTACTTC	CASRKGTEYEQYF	TRBD1	13	TRBV12-3/TRBV12-4	TRBJ2-7	few
TGTGCCAGCAGCCCCGCCAGTCTAGCCAAAAACATTCAGTACTTC	CASSPASLAKNIQYF	.	15	TRBV11-2	TRBJ2-4	.
TGTGCCTGGAAAATTCCCCACTACACTGAAGCTTTCTTT	CAWKIPHYTEAFF	.	13	TRBV30	TRBJ1-1	.
TGTGCCACCAGTGATTCGAGGAAGAGCTCCTACAATGAGCAGTTCTTC	CATSDSRKSSYNEQFF	.	16	TRBV24-1	TRBJ2-1	few
TGTGCCACGGGGCAGTTGGTTAACTATGGCTACACCTTC	CATGQLVNYGYTF	.	13	TRBV19	TRBJ1-2	.
TGTGCCAGCAGTAGCGGAAGGGTAGATACGCAGTATTTT	CASSSGRVDTQYF	.	13	TRBV2	TRBJ2-3	many
TGTGCCAGCACCGACGGGACGAACTATGGCTACACCTTC	CASTDGTNYGYTF	.	13	TRBV7-9	TRBJ1-2	many
TGCAGTGCTCTTGGACTAGCGGGAGATCTGGAGACCCGGTACTTC	CSALGLAGDLETRYF	TRBD2	15	TRBV20-1	TRBJ2-5	.
TGTGCCAGCAGTGAAAGCGGTCGCTCCTACAATGAGCAGTTCTTC	CASSESGRSYNEQFF	.	15	TRBV25-1	TRBJ2-1	.
TGTGCCAGTAGTACGACAGCTAATGGCTACACCTTC	CASSTTANGYTF	.	12	TRBV19	TRBJ1-2	few
TGCGCCAGCAGTGATCTGGTCGAAACAGATACGCAGTATTTT	CASSDLVETDTQYF	.	14	TRBV10-2	TRBJ2-3	.
TGTGCCTGGAGCCCAGGGAGCCATGGCTACACCTTC	CAWSPGSHGYTF	.	12	TRBV30	TRBJ1-2	many
TGCGCCAGCAGCATACGGACCGGGACTAGCGGGACCAGTGAGCAGTTCTTC	CASSIRTGTSGTSEQFF	TRBD2	17	TRBV5-1	TRBJ2-1	few
TGTGCCAGCGGCCGACTAGCGGGAGGGCCTCTCCAAGAGACCCAGTACTTC	CASGRLAGGPLQETQYF	TRBD2	17	TRBV5-5	TRBJ2-5	.
TGCGCCAGCAGCCCCACCGGGACTAGCTACAATGAGCAGTTCTTC	CASSPTGTSYNEQFF	TRBD2	15	TRBV5-1	TRBJ2-1	few
TGTGCCAGCAACTTAAGTTTGGGGGGGAGTGGGAATGAGCAGTTCTTC	CASNLSLGGSGNEQFF	TRBD2	16	TRBV11-2	TRBJ2-1	.
TGTGCCAGCATCGCAGCGGCGACCTACGAGCAGTACTTC	CASIAAATYEQYF	.	13	TRBV6-1	TRBJ2-7	.